A single count supports the clone carrying this T cell receptor (beta chain). Its target is unknown. One base separates it from a far larger clone, so it is likely a read error. Gene names follow the mouse nomenclature. The read comes to an end 1 residue before the CDR3 does, leaving the germline J gene to fill in the end. The germline gives CDR1 NNHDY, CDR2 SYVADS. The CDR3 has 15 residues. V shed 0 bases and J shed 2 bases, with 12 bases lying between them. The time point is: mouse harvest day 7 after allogeneic transplant. The graft held 10^6 splenic CD5+ T cells and 10^7 T-cell-depleted bone marrow cells. Tissues came from B6→BALB/c major-mismatch GVHD mice at day 7 or 14. The data are from a study of tissue T cells after allogeneic stem cell transplantation. Points from the study as a whole: Motif-based clustering found tissue-specific repertoire signatures shared across patients, though few clones were shared. Tissue-detected TCR repertoire was only partly captured by blood and spleen T cells.

Sequencing of TCRbeta CDR3 at survey depth gave sequences and template counts. The repertoire was sequenced with immunoSEQ multiplex PCR; TCRdb's copy has only in-frame clones and lacks some. The sample lists around 3,900 clones; roughly 50% were seen once. This sequence joins TRBV13-3 and TRBJ2-7; weak D call: TRBD2 (5 bases). Sequenced input: lymph node tissue. The receptor was isolated from a female BALB/c mouse given C57BL/6 T cells with graft-versus-host disease after an allogeneic hematopoietic cell transplant. The DNA read from the CDR3 is TGTGCCAGCAGTGATGCTGGGAGGAGCCCCTATGAACAGTAC. Translating gives CASSDAGRSPYEQY. The CDR3 in full is CASSDAGRSPYEQYF.